This is a list of T cell receptor beta chains from one sample in a study of T cells in Graves' hyperthyroidism and ophthalmopathy. Each CDR3 protein gets one entry after TCRdb re-called the multiplex PCR reads with MiXCR. The data hold some 370,000 distinct CDR3 sequences, with approximately 17% observed a single time. Sequenced: blood. The receptors here all came from a woman aged 30 to 39 with Graves' hyperthyroidism that later progressed to Graves' ophthalmopathy. Each CDR3 is given with its conserved first and last residue.

TRBJ1-2	TRBV19	CASSIPGLAGQGYGYTF
TRBJ2-1	TRBV5-4	CASSFGNSYNEQFF
TRBJ2-1	TRBV30	CAWTGETDEQFF
TRBJ1-1	TRBV6-1	CASRPDTGGTEAFF
TRBJ2-2	TRBV6-4	CASSEGTQNTGELFF
TRBJ2-1	TRBV30	CAWSGGDSPRGSNEQFF
TRBJ2-2	TRBV6-4	CASSQGLAGGAGELFF
TRBJ2-1	TRBV27	CASSLKRTGSSYNEQFF
TRBJ2-7	TRBV2	CASSRHPGHNYEQYF
TRBJ1-2	TRBV29-1	CSVESDRGYTF
TRBJ1-1	TRBV19	CASILTGLSTEAFF
TRBJ2-7	TRBV7-6	CASSLAADYEQYF
TRBJ2-7	TRBV11-2	CASRKSYQGASSYEQYF
TRBJ1-1	TRBV19	CASSIGGTVNAEAFF
TRBJ2-1	TRBV19	CASSISGSEQFF
TRBJ1-3	TRBV11-3	CASSSPYPDREGNTIYF
TRBJ2-1	TRBV18	CASSPGTLSSYNEQFF
TRBJ1-1	TRBV6-2/TRBV6-3	CASSYSGWVNTEAFF
TRBJ2-4	TRBV19	CASSMVEGINIQYF
TRBJ1-4	TRBV3-1	CASSEGFGPEKLFF
TRBJ2-2	TRBV30	CAWRKASRNTGELFF
TRBJ2-1	TRBV2	CASSGTSGRIHNEQFF
TRBJ1-1	TRBV5-1	CASSFQGTGNTEAFF
TRBJ1-2	TRBV11-2	CASRITPLGGDYGYTF